Below, 17 T cell receptor beta chains from the same sample are listed, as sequenced in a study of cytomegalovirus exposure and HLA in healthy donors. Generated by immunoSEQ multiplex PCR, the TCRdb table keeps only in-frame clones and is missing some. In the table there are about 200,000 clones, roughly three quarters of which are singletons. The sequencing input was PBMCs. Receptors were obtained from a woman in her 30s in good health and CMV-seronegative.

There are a few counts of this clone. This sequence joins TRBV29-1 and TRBJ2-1; the D gene is possibly TRBD2 (5 bases). CDR3 length: 15 residues. The germline V gene has CDR1 SQVTM and CDR2 ANQGSEA. Deletions cut 7 bases from V and 1 base from J, with 17 bases between. The CDR3 region has the DNA TGCAGCGCCCTAGCCCTTGAGCGGTCCTACAATGAGCAGTTCTTC. Amino acid sequence: CSALALERSYNEQFF.

To note about this clone: Within the sample, other DNA sequences also encode this same CDR3. CDR3 amino acids: CAWGQGWQPQHF. The CDR3 DNA follows: TGTGCTTGGGGACAGGGATGGCAGCCCCAGCATTTT. The V call is TRBV30, the J call TRBJ1-5; 9 bases map to TRBD1. CDR3 size: 12 residues. Per germline, CDR1 GTSNPN and CDR2 SVGIG (reference sequence).

V and J are TRBV7-9 and TRBJ1-6; TRBD1 agrees at 9 bases. CDR3 size: 14 residues. V dropped 5 bases and J dropped 8; count of bases not matched to a gene: 4. Germline V gene lookup returns CDR1 SEHNR and CDR2 FQNEAQ (reference sequence). Here the CDR3 reads CASSPRQGDSPLHF. CDR3 bases: TGTGCCAGCAGCCCCCGACAGGGGGATTCACCCCTCCACTTT. The variable domain in full, completed from reference TRBV7-9 and TRBJ1-6, reads DTGVSQNPRHKITKRGQNVTFRCDPISEHNRLYWYRQTLGQGPEFLTYFQNEAQLEKSRLLSDRFSAERPKGSFSTLEIQRTEQGDSAMYLCASSPRQGDSPLHFGNGTRLTVT.

The V and J genes are TRBV6-1 and TRBJ2-7; 7 nucleotides align to TRBD1. The junction had 6 bases not matched to a gene; V was cut back by 7 bases and J by 0 bases. In germline, CDR1 is MNHNS, CDR2 SASEGT. The CDR3 sequence is 14 residues long. The CDR3, as DNA: TGTGCCAGCATTGTGACAGGGAGCTCCTACGAGCAGTACTTC. As protein: CASIVTGSSYEQYF.

V and J are TRBV11-2 and TRBJ2-5, with TRBD2 matching over 10 bases. This CDR3 contains 15 residues. Germline-derived CDR1 and CDR2 are SGHAT and FQNNGV. Germline trimming cut 6 bases from V and 7 bases from J; bases unmatched to any gene: 11. The CDR3 coding sequence is TGTGCCAGCAGTCCCGGACTAGCGGCGTCCCGGACCCAGTACTTC. This gives the protein CASSPGLAASRTQYF.

The chain combines TRBV5-1 with TRBJ2-7; TRBD1 aligns across 7 bases. Germline lookup yields CDR1 SGHRS and CDR2 YFSETQ. V shed 3 bases, J shed 1 base, and the junction held 7 bases outside the gene matches. The CDR3 length is 15 residues. For the CDR3, the DNA is TGCGCCAGCAGCTCTAACGACAGGGTATCCTACGAGCAGTACTTC. Protein sequence: CASSSNDRVSYEQYF. The full variable domain, its missing parts supplied by reference TRBV5-1 and TRBJ2-7, is KAGVTQTPRYLIKTRGQQVTLSCSPISGHRSVSWYQQTPGQGLQFLFEYFSETQRNKGNFPGRFSGRQFSNSRSEMNVSTLELGDSALYLCASSSNDRVSYEQYFGPGTRLTVT.

The chain joins TRBV6-5 to TRBJ2-7, with D possibly TRBD1 on 6 matching bases. V was clipped by 7 bases and J by 2 bases, with 12 bases between them. Germline V gene lookup returns CDR1 MNHEY and CDR2 SVGAGI. This CDR3 spans 13 amino acids. The CDR3 DNA is TGTGCCAGCAATCCCGGGACACCCTACGAGCAGTACTTC. This gives the protein CASNPGTPYEQYF.

The chain uses TRBV19 and TRBJ2-7; TRBD1 agrees at 11 bases. Unmatched junction bases numbered 7, after V lost 6 bases and J lost 6 bases. The germline V gene encodes CDR1 LNHDA and CDR2 SQIVND (reference sequence). There are 14 residues in the CDR3. CDR3 in DNA: TGTGCCAGTAGGCGGACAGGGGGCCGTAGCGAGCAGTACTTC. Amino acids: CASRRTGGRSEQYF.

The V call is TRBV9, the J call TRBJ1-2; TRBD1 is a possible D gene (6 bases). V lost 3 bases to trimming and J lost 4 bases, with 22 bases between them. The CDR3 runs to 17 residues. Germline lookup yields CDR1 SGDLS and CDR2 YYNGEE. CDR3: CASSALVGAGVFYGYTF. CDR3 nucleotides: TGTGCCAGCAGCGCCCTGGTAGGGGCAGGGGTATTCTATGGCTACACCTTC.

This sequence joins TRBV5-1 and TRBJ2-2, with 7 bases fitting TRBD1. V gave up 0 bases and J gave up 9 bases; unmatched junction bases: 2. The CDR3 sequence is 13 residues long. The germline V gene encodes CDR1 SGHRS and CDR2 YFSETQ. The CDR3 sequence: CASSLEQGWELFF. CDR3 DNA: TGCGCCAGCAGCTTGGAACAGGGGTGGGAGCTGTTTTTT. The whole variable domain, filled in from reference TRBV5-1 and TRBJ2-2, reads KAGVTQTPRYLIKTRGQQVTLSCSPISGHRSVSWYQQTPGQGLQFLFEYFSETQRNKGNFPGRFSGRQFSNSRSEMNVSTLELGDSALYLCASSLEQGWELFFGEGSRLTVL.

This chain links TRBV18 with TRBJ2-3; TRBD2 matches 14 bases. The trim removed 3 bases at V and 2 bases at J, leaving 4 bases unmatched. This CDR3 spans 17 amino acids. Per germline, CDR1 KGHSH and CDR2 LQKENI. The CDR3 protein is CASSPGLAGAFTDTQYF. The CDR3, as DNA: TGTGCCAGCTCACCGGGACTAGCGGGAGCATTCACAGATACGCAGTATTTT. The full variable domain, with the rest looked up from reference TRBV18 and TRBJ2-3, is NAGVMQNPRHLVRRRGQEARLRCSPMKGHSHVYWYRQLPEEGLKFMVYLQKENIIDESGMPKERFSAEFPKEGPSILRIQQVVRGDSAAYFCASSPGLAGAFTDTQYFGPGTRLTVL.

This clone occurred a few times. This rearrangement joins TRBV7-9 to TRBJ1-2; D ambiguous. The CDR3 is 12 amino acids. CDR1 and CDR2 from the germline V gene are SEHNR and FQNEAQ (reference sequence). The V gene lost 4 bases and the J gene lost 2 bases, with 5 bases spanning the gap. The CDR3 region is CASSSGNYGYTF. CDR3 sequence (DNA): TGTGCCAGCAGCTCCGGGAACTATGGCTACACCTTC.

The CDR3: CASSLAGLANYGYTF. In nucleotides, the CDR3 is TGTGCCAGCAGCCTTGCGGGTTTAGCTAACTATGGCTACACCTTC. This chain links TRBV7-6 with TRBJ1-2; D gene unclear. This CDR3 spans 15 amino acids. CDR1 and CDR2 from the germline V gene are SGHVS and FNYEAQ. Between the trimmed V and J ends, which lost 5 bases and 0 bases, there was a span of 13 bases.

The chain couples TRBV25-1 to TRBJ2-7; 9 bases are shared with TRBD2. V lost 1 base and J lost 3; bases outside the gene matches: 7. The germline V gene encodes CDR1 MGHDK and CDR2 SYGVNS. The CDR3 spans 16 residues. The CDR3 DNA reads as TGTGCCAGCAGTGAATCGGGTAGCGGGAGTATCTACGAGCAGTACTTC. Protein: CASSESGSGSIYEQYF.

The rearrangement joins TRBV27 to TRBJ1-5; D remains ambiguous. V gave up 2 bases and J gave up 7 bases, with 12 bases separating them. The CDR3 extends over 14 amino acids. The germline gives CDR1 MNHEY, CDR2 SMNVEV (reference sequence). CDR3: CASSLAGSGQPQHF. CDR3 DNA: TGTGCCAGCAGTTTAGCGGGGTCGGGACAGCCCCAGCATTTT.

The rearrangement uses TRBV5-1 and TRBJ2-1; TRBD2 matches at 12 bases. Germline V gene lookup returns CDR1 SGHRS and CDR2 YFSETQ. There are 17 residues in the CDR3. V was clipped by 3 bases and J by 7 bases; unmatched bases: 11. DNA of the CDR3: TGCGCCAGCAGCTCCGGACTAGCGGGATTAGGGGGTAATGAGCAGTTCTTC. Protein: CASSSGLAGLGGNEQFF.

CDR3 protein: CASSETSGGDRETQYF. The CDR3 DNA reads as TGTGCCAGCAGTGAGACTAGCGGGGGGGATAGAGAGACCCAGTACTTC. V is TRBV6-1 and J is TRBJ2-5; 14 nucleotides align to TRBD2. Losses at the gene ends were 3 bases for V and 4 bases for J; bases not matched to a gene: 4. The CDR3 length is 16 residues. Germline CDR1 MNHNS, CDR2 SASEGT.